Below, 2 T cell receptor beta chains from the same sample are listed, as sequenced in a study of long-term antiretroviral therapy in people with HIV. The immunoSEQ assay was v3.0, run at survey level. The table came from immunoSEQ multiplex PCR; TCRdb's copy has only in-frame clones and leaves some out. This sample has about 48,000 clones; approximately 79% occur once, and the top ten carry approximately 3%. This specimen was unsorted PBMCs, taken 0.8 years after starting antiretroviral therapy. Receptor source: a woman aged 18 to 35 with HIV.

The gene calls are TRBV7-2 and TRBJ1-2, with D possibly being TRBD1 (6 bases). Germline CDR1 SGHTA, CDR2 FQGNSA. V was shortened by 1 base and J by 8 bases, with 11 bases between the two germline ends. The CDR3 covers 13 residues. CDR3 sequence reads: CASSLEIGGGYTF. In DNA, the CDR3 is TGTGCCAGCAGCTTAGAGATAGGGGGGGGCTACACCTTC.

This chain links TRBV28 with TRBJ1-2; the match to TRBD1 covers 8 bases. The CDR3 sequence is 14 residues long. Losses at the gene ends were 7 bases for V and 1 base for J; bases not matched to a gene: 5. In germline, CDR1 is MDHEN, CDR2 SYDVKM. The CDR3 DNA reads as TGTGCCAGCACCATGACAGGGGTTAACTATGGCTACACCTTC. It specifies CASTMTGVNYGYTF.